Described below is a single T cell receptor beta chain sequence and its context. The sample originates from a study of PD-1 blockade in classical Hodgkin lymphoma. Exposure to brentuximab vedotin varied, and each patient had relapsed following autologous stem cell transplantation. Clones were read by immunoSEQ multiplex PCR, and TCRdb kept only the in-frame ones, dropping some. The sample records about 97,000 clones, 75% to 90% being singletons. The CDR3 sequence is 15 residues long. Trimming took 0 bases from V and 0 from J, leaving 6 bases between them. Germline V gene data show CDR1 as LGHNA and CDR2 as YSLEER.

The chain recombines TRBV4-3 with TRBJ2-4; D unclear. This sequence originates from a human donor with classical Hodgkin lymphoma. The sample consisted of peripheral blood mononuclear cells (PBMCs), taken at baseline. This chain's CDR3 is CASSQEGGAKNIQYF. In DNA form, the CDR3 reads TGCGCCAGCAGCCAAGAGGGTGGAGCCAAAAACATTCAGTACTTC.